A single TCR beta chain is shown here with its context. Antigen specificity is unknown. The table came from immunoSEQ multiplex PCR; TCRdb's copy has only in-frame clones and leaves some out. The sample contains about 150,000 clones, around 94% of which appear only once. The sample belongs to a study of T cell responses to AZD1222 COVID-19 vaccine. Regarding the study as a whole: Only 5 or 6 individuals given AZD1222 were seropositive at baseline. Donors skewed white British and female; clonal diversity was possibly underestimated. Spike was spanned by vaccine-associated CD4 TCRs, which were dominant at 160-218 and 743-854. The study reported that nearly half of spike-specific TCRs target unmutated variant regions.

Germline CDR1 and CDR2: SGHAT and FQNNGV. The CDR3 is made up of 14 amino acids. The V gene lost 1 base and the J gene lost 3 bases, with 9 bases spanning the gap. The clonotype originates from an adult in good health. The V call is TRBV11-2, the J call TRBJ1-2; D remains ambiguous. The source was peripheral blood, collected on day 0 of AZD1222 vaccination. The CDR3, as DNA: TGTGCCAGCAGCTTAGCCCCGGAACACTATGGCTACACCTTC. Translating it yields CASSLAPEHYGYTF.